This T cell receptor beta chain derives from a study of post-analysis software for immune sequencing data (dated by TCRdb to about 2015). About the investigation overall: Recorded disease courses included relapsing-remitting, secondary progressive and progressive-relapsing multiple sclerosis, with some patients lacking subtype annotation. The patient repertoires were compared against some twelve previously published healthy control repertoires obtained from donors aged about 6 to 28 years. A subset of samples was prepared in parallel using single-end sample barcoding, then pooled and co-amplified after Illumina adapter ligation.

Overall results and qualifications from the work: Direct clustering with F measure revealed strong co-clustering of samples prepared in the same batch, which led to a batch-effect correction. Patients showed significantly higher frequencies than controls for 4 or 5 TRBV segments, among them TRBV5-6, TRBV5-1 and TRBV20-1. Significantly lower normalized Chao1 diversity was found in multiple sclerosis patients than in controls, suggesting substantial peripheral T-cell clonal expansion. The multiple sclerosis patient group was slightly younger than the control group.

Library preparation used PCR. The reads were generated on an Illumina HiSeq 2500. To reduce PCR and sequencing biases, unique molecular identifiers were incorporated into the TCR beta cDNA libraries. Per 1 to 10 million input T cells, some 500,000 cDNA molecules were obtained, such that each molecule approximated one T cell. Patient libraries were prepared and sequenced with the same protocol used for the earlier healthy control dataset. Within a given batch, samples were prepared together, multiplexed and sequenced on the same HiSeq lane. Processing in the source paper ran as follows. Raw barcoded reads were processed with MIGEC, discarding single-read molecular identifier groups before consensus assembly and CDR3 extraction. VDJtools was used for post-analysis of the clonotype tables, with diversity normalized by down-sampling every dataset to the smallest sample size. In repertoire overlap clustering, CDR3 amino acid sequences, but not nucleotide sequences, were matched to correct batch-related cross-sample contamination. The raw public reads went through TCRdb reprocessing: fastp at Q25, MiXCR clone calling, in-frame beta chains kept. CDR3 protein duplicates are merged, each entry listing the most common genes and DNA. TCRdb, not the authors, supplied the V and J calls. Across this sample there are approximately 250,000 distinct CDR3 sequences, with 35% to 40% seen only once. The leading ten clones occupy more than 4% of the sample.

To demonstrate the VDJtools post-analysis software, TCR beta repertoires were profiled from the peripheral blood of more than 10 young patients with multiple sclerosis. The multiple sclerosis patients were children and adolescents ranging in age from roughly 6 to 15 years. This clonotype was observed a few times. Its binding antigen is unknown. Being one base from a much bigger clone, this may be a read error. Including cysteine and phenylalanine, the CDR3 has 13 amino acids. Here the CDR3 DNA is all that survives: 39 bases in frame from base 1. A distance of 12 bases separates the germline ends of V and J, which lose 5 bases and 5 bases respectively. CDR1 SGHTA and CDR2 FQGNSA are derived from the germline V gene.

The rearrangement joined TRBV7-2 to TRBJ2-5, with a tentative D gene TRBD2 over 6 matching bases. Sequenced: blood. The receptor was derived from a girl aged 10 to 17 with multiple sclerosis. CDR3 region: CASSLTSCETQYF. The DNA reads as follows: TGTGCCAGCAGCCTGACTAGTTGTGAGACCCAGTACTTC. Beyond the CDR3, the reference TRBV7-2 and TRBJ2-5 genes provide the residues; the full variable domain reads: GAGVSQSPSNKVTEKGKDVELRCDPISGHTALYWYRQSLGQGLEFLIYFQGNSAPDKSGLPSDRFSAERTGGSVSTLTIQRTQQEDSAVYLCASSLTSCETQYFGPGTRLLVL.